A single sample is the source of the 8 T cell receptor beta chains below, sequenced in a study of CD8 T cells in Susac syndrome. RNA in amounts of roughly 0.5 to 1 ug was reverse transcribed with random hexamers. TCRdb fed the immunoSEQ multiplex PCR reads into MiXCR, producing one record per CDR3 protein. Here the sample spans about 240,000 distinct CDR3 sequences, about 96% being singletons. Specimen: CD4+ T cells from PBMCs. These receptors all stem from a human donor with Susac syndrome.

J is TRBJ2-6 and V is TRBV9; no definite D call. Trimming took 0 bases from V and 1 from J, leaving 8 bases between them. The CDR3 runs to 16 residues. Per the germline V gene, CDR1 is SGDLS and CDR2 is YYNGEE. CDR3 sequence (DNA): TGTGCCAGCAGCGTAGGGATCCAGTCTGGGGCCAACGTCCTGACTTTC. Amino acids: CASSVGIQSGANVLTF.

V gene TRBV6-2 or TRBV6-3 combines with J gene TRBJ2-7; TRBD1 matches 9 bases. Germline assignment: CDR1 MNHEY and CDR2 SVGEGT. The ends lost 1 base at V and 6 bases at J; junction bases unmatched: 4. The CDR3 extends over 14 amino acids. CDR3 sequence: CASSYWTGAGEQYF. DNA for the CDR3: TGTGCCAGCAGTTACTGGACAGGGGCCGGCGAGCAGTACTTC.

The V gene is TRBV9, the J gene TRBJ2-7; 9 bases agree with TRBD2. Germline V gene lookup returns CDR1 SGDLS and CDR2 YYNGEE. With V trimmed by 0 bases and J by 5 bases, 3 bases remained unmatched. This CDR3 comprises 14 residues. CDR3 residues: CASSVVPSGNEQYF. Here the CDR3 DNA reads TGTGCCAGCAGCGTAGTTCCTAGCGGGAACGAGCAGTACTTC.

In regard to this clonotype: The junction shows a germline mismatch at one end, possibly a read error. The rearrangement links TRBV20-1 to TRBJ2-1; D unclear. The CDR3 has 11 amino acids. In germline, CDR1 is DFQATT, CDR2 SNEGSKA (reference sequence). CDR3 protein: CSARGANEQFF. Here the CDR3 DNA reads TGCAGTGCCAGAGGAGCCAATGAGCAGTTCTTC.

The chain is built from TRBV13 and TRBJ2-5, with D possibly TRBD2 on 6 matching bases. V was cut by 8 bases and J by 7 bases, with 20 bases left in between. From germline, CDR1 is PRHDT and CDR2 FYEKMQ (reference sequence). CDR3 length equals 14 residues. The CDR3 DNA reads as TGTGCCAGCTCACGGGACTGGACTCAGGCGACCCAGTACTTC. Protein sequence: CASSRDWTQATQYF. The full variable domain, with the rest looked up from reference TRBV13 and TRBJ2-5, is AAGVIQSPRHLIKEKRETATLKCYPIPRHDTVYWYQQGPGQDPQFLISFYEKMQSDKGSIPDRFSAQQFSDYHSELNMSSLELGDSALYFCASSRDWTQATQYFGPGTRLLVL.

This chain uses TRBV12-3 or TRBV12-4 with TRBJ2-7, with 9 nucleotides matching TRBD1. The V and J ends lost 6 bases and 3 bases, in that order; junction bases with no gene match: 6. The CDR3 is 14 amino acids. The CDR3 sequence: CASRRTGGSYEQYF. CDR3 nucleotides: TGTGCCAGCAGGAGAACAGGGGGCAGCTACGAGCAGTACTTC.

V and J are TRBV6-2 or TRBV6-3 and TRBJ1-2; D is unresolved. This CDR3 comprises 14 residues. The germline gives CDR1 MNHEY, CDR2 SVGEGT. V gave up 6 bases and J gave up 1 base, with 12 bases separating them. CDR3 nucleotides: TGTGCCAGCAGGTCCGCGGGTGGTAACTATGGCTACACCTTC. Protein: CASRSAGGNYGYTF.

The chain is built from TRBV20-1 and TRBJ2-5; D gene ambiguous. The germline gives CDR1 DFQATT, CDR2 SNEGSKA (reference sequence). This CDR3 spans 12 amino acids. With 6 bases removed from V and 1 base from J, the gap between germline ends came to 9 bases. For the CDR3, the DNA is TGCAGTGCCTTCGACGGCCAAGAGACCCAGTACTTC. Translated, it gives CSAFDGQETQYF.